The rows below give T cell receptor beta chains drawn from one sample of a study of TIL therapy for anti-PD-1-resistant metastatic lung cancer. Profiled with immunoSEQ multiplex PCR; TCRdb holds only in-frame clones, not every one. Here the sample spans around 6,700 clones, 62% being singletons. The sequenced sample was tumor tissue, obtained at baseline. These receptors all come from a person aged 30 to 80 with non-small cell lung cancer. CDR3s include the opening cysteine and the closing phenylalanine or tryptophan. The D gene is left open where the match is weak. Only part of the rows carry a size: once, few, many, or a class if the clone is expanded.

D	J	size	V	DNA	CDR3
.	TRBJ1-5	.	TRBV4-3	TGCGCCAGCAGCCAAGATCTTTGGCAGGGTTATCAGCCCCAGCATTTT	CASSQDLWQGYQPQHF
.	TRBJ1-2	.	TRBV5-1	TGCGCCAGCAGCTCAGGGGCGGACTATGGCTACACCTTC	CASSSGADYGYTF
.	TRBJ2-2	.	TRBV2	TGTGCCAGCAGAGCAAAATCGGGGGAAGCCGGGGAGCTGTTTTTT	CASRAKSGEAGELFF
.	TRBJ2-7	.	TRBV15	TGTGCCACCAGCACTGCCGTCTCGCTTGGGGAGCAGTACTTC	CATSTAVSLGEQYF
TRBD1	TRBJ1-2	.	TRBV6-5	TGTGCCAGCAGAGGGGACAGGGACTTTATCTATGGCTACACCTTC	CASRGDRDFIYGYTF
.	TRBJ2-1	.	TRBV11-2	TGTGCCAGCAGCTTCTCAAACAATGAGCAGTTCTTC	CASSFSNNEQFF
.	TRBJ2-7	.	TRBV28	TGTGCCACCGGTAAGGGACACCTATACGAGCAGTACTTC	CATGKGHLYEQYF
.	TRBJ2-3	.	TRBV6-4	TGTGCCAGCAGTGAGGGGCTATCCACAGATACGCAGTATTTT	CASSEGLSTDTQYF
TRBD1	TRBJ1-3	.	TRBV2	TGTGCCAGCAGTCCGACAGGGGCGGCTGGAAACACCATATATTTT	CASSPTGAAGNTIYF
TRBD1	TRBJ2-3	.	TRBV5-1	TGCGCCAGCAGCTTTGACACAGGGGGCGAGGAAGATACGCAGTATTTT	CASSFDTGGEEDTQYF
.	TRBJ1-2	.	TRBV6-5	TGTGCCAGCAGCCCAGACGGGACACCAGTCTATGGCTACACCTTC	CASSPDGTPVYGYTF
.	TRBJ1-1	.	TRBV4-3	TGCGCCAGCAGCCAAGACGTCGGGAGGGGGACTGAAGCTTTCTTT	CASSQDVGRGTEAFF
.	TRBJ2-5	.	TRBV12-3/TRBV12-4	TGTGCCAGCAGTCCTATTGGGGAGACCCAGTACTTC	CASSPIGETQYF
.	TRBJ2-2	few	TRBV5-8	TGTGCCAGCACCCGAGGGTGGGAGCTGTTTTTT	CASTRGWELFF
.	TRBJ1-2	.	TRBV20-1	TGCAGTGCTAGGGGTGGGGAAGGCTACACCTTC	CSARGGEGYTF
.	TRBJ1-5	.	TRBV2	TGTGCCAGCAGTGCGGGGGGATTTGATCAGCCCCAGCATTTT	CASSAGGFDQPQHF
TRBD1	TRBJ1-4	.	TRBV29-1	TGCAGCGTCCCATCGTGGGACAGGCCCGAAAAACTGTTTTTT	CSVPSWDRPEKLFF
.	TRBJ1-4	once	TRBV3-1/TRBV3-2	TGTGCCAGCAGCGCCAAGGACAGAGGGCTGTTTTTT	CASSAKDRGLFF
TRBD1	TRBJ2-5	.	TRBV14	TGTGCCAGCAGCCAAGATTGGCAGACAGGGGAGACCCAGTACTTC	CASSQDWQTGETQYF
.	TRBJ2-2	.	TRBV9	TGTGCCAGCAGCGTGGGACTCCTCGGGGAGCTGTTTTTT	CASSVGLLGELFF
.	TRBJ1-5	.	TRBV21-1	TGTGCCAGCAGCAAAGAGGACAGGATCAATCAGCCCCAGCATTTT	CASSKEDRINQPQHF
.	TRBJ1-4	.	TRBV7-9	TGTGCCAGCAGCTTTTCATTAGGGGATGAAAAACTGTTTTTT	CASSFSLGDEKLFF
TRBD1	TRBJ1-2	.	TRBV19	TGTGCCAGTAGGCCGGGACAGGCCGATCTAGGGTATGACTACACCTTC	CASRPGQADLGYDYTF
TRBD2	TRBJ2-2	.	TRBV6-5	TGTGCCAGCAACTACCGGGGGGGGCGCACCGGGGAGCTGTTTTTT	CASNYRGGRTGELFF
.	TRBJ1-3	.	TRBV11-2	TGTGCCAGCAGCTTAAGTCACTCTGGAAACACCATATATTTT	CASSLSHSGNTIYF
.	TRBJ1-1	.	TRBV14	TGTGCCAGCAGCCTTGCGACATCCTTGGAAGCTTTCTTT	CASSLATSLEAFF
TRBD2	TRBJ2-1	.	TRBV6-4	TGTGCCAGCAGTGCGCGGGGGGGCGACAATGAGCAGTTCTTC	CASSARGGDNEQFF
.	TRBJ2-2	.	TRBV12-5	TGTGCTAGCGCTTGGACCTTAGGGGACACCGGGGAGCTGTTTTTT	CASAWTLGDTGELFF
.	TRBJ1-6	.	TRBV6-2/TRBV6-3	TGTGCCAGCAGCCTCGGGACTCTTAATTCACCCCTCCACTTT	CASSLGTLNSPLHF
.	TRBJ1-1	.	TRBV5-6	TGTGCCAGCAGCTTGAGGGTGAACACTGAAGCTTTCTTT	CASSLRVNTEAFF
.	TRBJ2-2	few	TRBV4-2	TGTGCCAGCAGCCAAGACGGGGGCCTAGCTGGCACCGGGGAGCTGTTTTTT	CASSQDGGLAGTGELFF
.	TRBJ1-2	.	TRBV3-1/TRBV3-2	TGTGCCAGCAGCTCCCCGGGGAGCTATGGCTACACCTTC	CASSSPGSYGYTF